These T cell receptor beta chains were read from a single sample in a study of T-cell memory formation after mild COVID-19. MiXCR, applied by TCRdb to the 5' RACE reads, yields one record per CDR3 protein. The profile shows about 350,000 distinct CDR3 sequences, roughly 13% of them singletons. The sequenced material came from PBMCs or a T cell subset sorted from them (not recorded which). The source of these receptors is a man in his late teens or twenties who had mild COVID-19 (a few samples of this study predate the infection). Cell type and time point are not known. The CDR3 runs from the conserved cysteine through the conserved F or W. The D gene is left open where the match is weak. The size of a clone is reported for some rows only, either as once, few or many, or as a class for expanded clones.

CDR3 DNA: TGTGCCAGCAGTTTATTCCCAGGGGCGAATGGCTACACCTTC
CDR3 protein: CASSLFPGANGYTF
J gene: TRBJ1-2
clone size: .
V gene: TRBV27
CDR3 length: 14
D gene: .

CDR3 DNA: TGTGCCGTTAGGACTAGCGGAGGAATTGAGCAGTTCTTC
CDR3 protein: CAVRTSGGIEQFF
J gene: TRBJ2-1
clone size: .
V gene: TRBV12-3/TRBV12-4
CDR3 length: 13
D gene: TRBD2

CDR3 DNA: TGCAGCGTTGAAGATAGGTGGGCTAAAAACATTCAGTACTTC
CDR3 protein: CSVEDRWAKNIQYF
J gene: TRBJ2-4
clone size: .
V gene: TRBV29-1
CDR3 length: 14
D gene: .

CDR3 DNA: TGTGCCAGCAGTGAAGGGGCCGGGCAGTTCTTC
CDR3 protein: CASSEGAGQFF
J gene: TRBJ2-1
clone size: .
V gene: TRBV25-1
CDR3 length: 11
D gene: .

CDR3 DNA: TGTGCCAGCAGCTCGACCCAGGTTGGGGAGACCCAGTACTTC
CDR3 protein: CASSSTQVGETQYF
J gene: TRBJ2-5
clone size: .
V gene: TRBV7-9
CDR3 length: 14
D gene: .

CDR3 DNA: TGTGCCATCAGTGAGTCGAGCGGGACAGATCACGAGCAGTACTTC
CDR3 protein: CAISESSGTDHEQYF
J gene: TRBJ2-7
clone size: many
V gene: TRBV10-3
CDR3 length: 15
D gene: .

CDR3 DNA: TGTGCCAGCAGCAGCCGGGACAGGGCCTCCGGGGAGCTGTTTTTT
CDR3 protein: CASSSRDRASGELFF
J gene: TRBJ2-2
clone size: once
V gene: TRBV7-8
CDR3 length: 15
D gene: TRBD1

CDR3 DNA: TGTGCCAGCTCACCACTGACCGGGGGTAGCACAGATACGCAGTATTTT
CDR3 protein: CASSPLTGGSTDTQYF
J gene: TRBJ2-3
clone size: .
V gene: TRBV18
CDR3 length: 16
D gene: .

CDR3 DNA: TGTGCCAGCAGCCGCCAGCTAGCGGGGGGGGACAATGAGCAGTTCTTC
CDR3 protein: CASSRQLAGGDNEQFF
J gene: TRBJ2-1
clone size: few
V gene: TRBV6-6
CDR3 length: 16
D gene: TRBD2

CDR3 DNA: TGTGCCAGCAGCCCACCGCCGGGACAGGGCTGGGCCGGGGAGCTGTTTTTT
CDR3 protein: CASSPPPGQGWAGELFF
J gene: TRBJ2-2
clone size: many
V gene: TRBV28
CDR3 length: 17
D gene: TRBD1

CDR3 DNA: TGTGCCAGCAGCTTGGTGAGGGACGAGCAGTACTTC
CDR3 protein: CASSLVRDEQYF
J gene: TRBJ2-7
clone size: .
V gene: TRBV5-6
CDR3 length: 12
D gene: .

CDR3 DNA: TGTGCCATCAGTGAGTCTGGGCGGGACAGCAATCAGCCCCAGCATTTT
CDR3 protein: CAISESGRDSNQPQHF
J gene: TRBJ1-5
clone size: few
V gene: TRBV10-3
CDR3 length: 16
D gene: .

CDR3 DNA: TGCGCCAGCAGCTCCCAGGGCGGTCGGACTGAAGCTTTCTTT
CDR3 protein: CASSSQGGRTEAFF
J gene: TRBJ1-1
clone size: many
V gene: TRBV5-1
CDR3 length: 14
D gene: .

CDR3 DNA: TGCGCCAGCAGCCAAGTTGGAGGGGGGGTTGAGACCCAGTACTTC
CDR3 protein: CASSQVGGGVETQYF
J gene: TRBJ2-5
clone size: .
V gene: TRBV4-3
CDR3 length: 15
D gene: .

CDR3 DNA: TGCGCCAGCAGCTCGGGGACAGGGGGCTTCTACAATGAGCAGTTCTTC
CDR3 protein: CASSSGTGGFYNEQFF
J gene: TRBJ2-1
clone size: .
V gene: TRBV4-3
CDR3 length: 16
D gene: TRBD1

CDR3 DNA: TGCGCCAGCAGCTTGGCGGCGGGGGCTCTTCCGGATACGCAGTATTTT
CDR3 protein: CASSLAAGALPDTQYF
J gene: TRBJ2-3
clone size: .
V gene: TRBV5-1
CDR3 length: 16
D gene: .

CDR3 DNA: TGTGCCAGCAGCCCCCCAGGGGTAGCAGCCTCAGATACGCAGTATTTT
CDR3 protein: CASSPPGVAASDTQYF
J gene: TRBJ2-3
clone size: few
V gene: TRBV13
CDR3 length: 16
D gene: .

CDR3 DNA: TGTGCCAGCAGCATAGGGGGCTCAACCGGGGAGCTGTTTTTT
CDR3 protein: CASSIGGSTGELFF
J gene: TRBJ2-2
clone size: many
V gene: TRBV7-2
CDR3 length: 14
D gene: TRBD1

CDR3 DNA: TGTGCCAGCAACCTCGGGACTAGCGTTGTTGGGGAGCTGTTTTTT
CDR3 protein: CASNLGTSVVGELFF
J gene: TRBJ2-2
clone size: few
V gene: TRBV12-3/TRBV12-4
CDR3 length: 15
D gene: TRBD2

CDR3 DNA: TGTGCCAGCAGCTCAGTGGGGGATTCTGGAAACACCATATATTTT
CDR3 protein: CASSSVGDSGNTIYF
J gene: TRBJ1-3
clone size: few
V gene: TRBV4-2
CDR3 length: 15
D gene: .

CDR3 DNA: TGTGCCAGCAATCCGAGGGACAGCTTGAACCTTGAGGGGATTATTGGTAATTCACCCCTCCACTTT
CDR3 protein: CASNPRDSLNLEGIIGNSPLHF
J gene: TRBJ1-6
clone size: few
V gene: TRBV6-6
CDR3 length: 22
D gene: TRBD1

CDR3 DNA: TGTGCCAGCAGTCGGGGACTGAGCAATCAGCCCCAGCATTTT
CDR3 protein: CASSRGLSNQPQHF
J gene: TRBJ1-5
clone size: .
V gene: TRBV12-3/TRBV12-4
CDR3 length: 14
D gene: .

CDR3 DNA: TGTGCCAGCAGCTTGGTCCCCTCAAAGACCCAGTACTTC
CDR3 protein: CASSLVPSKTQYF
J gene: TRBJ2-5
clone size: many
V gene: TRBV7-9
CDR3 length: 13
D gene: .

CDR3 DNA: TGTGCCAGCAGCTTAGGCGGGGGGGCCTCCTACGAGCAGTACTTC
CDR3 protein: CASSLGGGASYEQYF
J gene: TRBJ2-7
clone size: .
V gene: TRBV7-9
CDR3 length: 15
D gene: TRBD2

CDR3 DNA: TGTGCCAGCAGCAAAGGACGGGACGAGCAGTACTTC
CDR3 protein: CASSKGRDEQYF
J gene: TRBJ2-7
clone size: few
V gene: TRBV5-6
CDR3 length: 12
D gene: .